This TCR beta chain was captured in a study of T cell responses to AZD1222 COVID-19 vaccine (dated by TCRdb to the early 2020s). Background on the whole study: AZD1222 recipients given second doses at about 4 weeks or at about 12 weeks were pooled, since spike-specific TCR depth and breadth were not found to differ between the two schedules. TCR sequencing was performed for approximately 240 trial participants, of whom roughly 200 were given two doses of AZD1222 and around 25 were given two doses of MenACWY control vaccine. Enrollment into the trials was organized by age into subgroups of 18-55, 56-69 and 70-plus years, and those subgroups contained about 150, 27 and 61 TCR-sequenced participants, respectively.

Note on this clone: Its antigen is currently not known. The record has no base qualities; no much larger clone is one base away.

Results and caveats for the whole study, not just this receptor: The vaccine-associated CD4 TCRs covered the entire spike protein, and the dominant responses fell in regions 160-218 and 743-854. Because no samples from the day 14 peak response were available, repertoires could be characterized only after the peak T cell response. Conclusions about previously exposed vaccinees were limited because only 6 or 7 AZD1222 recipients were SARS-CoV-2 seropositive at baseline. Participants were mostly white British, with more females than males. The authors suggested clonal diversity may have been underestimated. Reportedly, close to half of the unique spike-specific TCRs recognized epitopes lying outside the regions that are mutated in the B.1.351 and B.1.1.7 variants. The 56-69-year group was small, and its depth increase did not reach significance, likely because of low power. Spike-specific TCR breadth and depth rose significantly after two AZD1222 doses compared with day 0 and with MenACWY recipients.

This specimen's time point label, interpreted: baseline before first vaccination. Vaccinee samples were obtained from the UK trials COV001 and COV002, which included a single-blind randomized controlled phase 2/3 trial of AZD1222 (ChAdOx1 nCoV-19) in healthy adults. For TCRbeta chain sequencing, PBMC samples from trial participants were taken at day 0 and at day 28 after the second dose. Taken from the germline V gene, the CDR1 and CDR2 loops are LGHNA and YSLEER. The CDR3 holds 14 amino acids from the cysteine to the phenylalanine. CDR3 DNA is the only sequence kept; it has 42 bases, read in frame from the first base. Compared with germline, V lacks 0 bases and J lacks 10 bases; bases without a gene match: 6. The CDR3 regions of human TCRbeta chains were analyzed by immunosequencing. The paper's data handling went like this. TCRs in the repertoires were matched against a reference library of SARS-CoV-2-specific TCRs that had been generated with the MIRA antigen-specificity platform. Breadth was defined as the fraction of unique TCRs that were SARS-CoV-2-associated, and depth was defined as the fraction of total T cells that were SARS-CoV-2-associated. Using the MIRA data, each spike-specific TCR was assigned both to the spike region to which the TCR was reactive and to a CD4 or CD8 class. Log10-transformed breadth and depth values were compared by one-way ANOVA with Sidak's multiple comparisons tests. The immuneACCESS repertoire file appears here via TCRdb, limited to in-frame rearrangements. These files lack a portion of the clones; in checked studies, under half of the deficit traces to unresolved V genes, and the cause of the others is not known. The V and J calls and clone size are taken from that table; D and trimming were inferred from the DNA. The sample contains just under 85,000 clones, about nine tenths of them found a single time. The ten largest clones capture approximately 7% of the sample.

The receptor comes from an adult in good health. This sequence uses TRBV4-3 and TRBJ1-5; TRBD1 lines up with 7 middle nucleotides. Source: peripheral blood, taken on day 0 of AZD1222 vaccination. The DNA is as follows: TGCGCCAGCAGCCAAGAAAACAGGGGCTCTCCCCAGCATTTT. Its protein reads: CASSQENRGSPQHF.